The next 4 T cell receptor beta chains were all read from a single sample in a study of blood T cell repertoires in COVID-19. Sequenced by immunoSEQ multiplex PCR; TCRdb stores in-frame clones only, minus some. The sample has roughly 250,000 clones, 75% to 95% seen once. Sequencing was performed on PBMCs or T cells enriched from blood (not recorded which). The receptors here all came from a woman aged 18-35 years who had recovered from COVID-19.

The chain is built from TRBV19 and TRBJ2-7; D perhaps matches TRBD1 (5 bases). CDR3 length: 15 residues. In germline, CDR1 is LNHDA, CDR2 SQIVND (reference sequence). The germline V and J ends were trimmed by 5 bases and 4 bases, with 18 bases remaining between them. Here the CDR3 reads CASSSQFQGGYEQYF. The CDR3, as DNA: TGTGCCAGTAGTTCCCAATTTCAGGGTGGTTACGAGCAGTACTTC.

A single count supports this clone. V and J are TRBV20-1 and TRBJ1-1; D may be TRBD1 (5 bases). The germline V gene has CDR1 DFQATT and CDR2 SNEGSKA (reference sequence). V lost 3 bases, J lost 5 bases, and 19 bases lay in between. This CDR3 contains 15 residues. CDR3 nucleotide sequence: TGCAGTGCTAGTGGGAGGGGCGATAGGTTGACTGAAGCTTTCTTT. This translates into CSASGRGDRLTEAFF.

This clone was detected only once. The rearrangement uses TRBV4-1 and TRBJ1-1, with 9 bases lining up with TRBD1. V was pared by 1 base and J by 7 bases, with 10 bases of the junction left unmatched. CDR1 MGHRA and CDR2 YSYEKL come from the germline V gene. The CDR3 is 16 amino acids. CDR3 coding DNA: TGCGCCAGCAGCCAAGCGGGACAGGGTCTAGAGGGTGAAGCTTTCTTT. This codes for CASSQAGQGLEGEAFF.

The chain employs TRBV27 and TRBJ1-2; TRBD1 matches at 7 bases. The germline V gene encodes CDR1 MNHEY and CDR2 SMNVEV (reference sequence). The CDR3 has 14 amino acids. The V gene end was trimmed by 4 bases and the J gene end by 8 bases; junction bases not matched to a gene: 10. The CDR3 DNA reads as TGTGCCAGCAGTTCCTCGACAGGGTATGGAGGCTACACCTTC. The encoded protein is CASSSSTGYGGYTF.